This T cell receptor beta chain was captured in a study of T cells in Graves' hyperthyroidism and ophthalmopathy. Study-wide results and limits: Most clonotypes expanded in the thyroid (above 0.001) were also present in blood.

RNA transcripts were the template for amplifying TCR beta CDR3 regions. HTBI primers were used for first-round RT-PCR of the TCR CDR3. TCRdb passed the multiplex PCR reads through MiXCR, listing each CDR3 protein once. The sample has hundreds of thousands of distinct CDR3 sequences, more than 14% seen once. Germline assignment: CDR1 MDHEN and CDR2 SYDVKM. Deletions cut 5 bases from V and 2 bases from J, with 16 bases between. The CDR3 has 16 amino acids. This clonotype was found a few times. The antigen is unknown. The sample taken for sequencing was blood. This TCR was recovered from a woman in her fifties or sixties with Graves' ophthalmopathy. The chain uses TRBV28 and TRBJ1-5; possibly TRBD1 for D (6 bases). The CDR3 is CASSPTLGGGNQPQHF. CDR3 DNA sequence: TGTGCCAGCAGTCCTACGCTAGGGGGAGGCAATCAGCCCCAGCATTTT.